This T cell receptor beta chain was found in a study of T cell repertoires in aging, cancer and after chemotherapy. Study-wide context: Six age groups, ranging from 30 or younger to 70 or older, included the donors. Roughly 8.8 million TCR reads made up the full dataset. General study findings and limits: In healthy donors, age-related TCR diversity loss mainly reflected lost richness.

TRB rearrangements spanning V, D and J were amplified using mixed TRB-A/B primers. TCRdb processed the multiplex PCR reads anew with MiXCR; each CDR3 protein has one entry. The table includes fewer than 10,000 distinct CDR3 sequences, about 33% detected once. Note on this clonotype: Its target is unknown.

Peripheral blood genomic DNA, not sorted cells or RNA, was the template. V lost 7 bases and J 5 bases, leaving 13 bases between the germline ends. The CDR3 has 13 residues. Germline V gene sequence: CDR1 MNHEY, CDR2 SMNVEV (reference sequence). The TCR was taken from a human donor in good health. The rearrangement uses TRBV27 and TRBJ2-3; tentatively, D is TRBD1 (6 bases). Sequenced input: blood. In nucleotides, the CDR3 is TGTGCCAGCACCGAACAGGGAAGAGATACGCAGTATTTT. It yields the protein CASTEQGRDTQYF.